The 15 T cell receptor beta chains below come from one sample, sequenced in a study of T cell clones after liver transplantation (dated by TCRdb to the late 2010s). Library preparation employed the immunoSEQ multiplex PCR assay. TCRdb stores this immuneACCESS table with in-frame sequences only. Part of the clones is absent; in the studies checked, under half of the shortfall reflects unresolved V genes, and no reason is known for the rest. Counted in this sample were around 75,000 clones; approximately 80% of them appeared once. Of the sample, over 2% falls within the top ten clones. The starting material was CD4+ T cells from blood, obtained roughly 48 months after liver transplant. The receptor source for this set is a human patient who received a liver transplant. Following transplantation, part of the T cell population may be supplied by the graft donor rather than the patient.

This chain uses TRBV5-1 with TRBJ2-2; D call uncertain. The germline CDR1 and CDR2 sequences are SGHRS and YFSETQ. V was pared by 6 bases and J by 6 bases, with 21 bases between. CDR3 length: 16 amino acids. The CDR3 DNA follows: TGCGCCAGCACCATCTGGACCTTTCCAGTCTCCGGGGAGCTGTTTTTT. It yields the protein CASTIWTFPVSGELFF.

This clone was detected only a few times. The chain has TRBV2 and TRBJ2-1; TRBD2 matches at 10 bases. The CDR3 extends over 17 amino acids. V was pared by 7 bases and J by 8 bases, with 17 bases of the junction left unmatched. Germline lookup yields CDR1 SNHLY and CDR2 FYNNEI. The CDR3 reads CASIPGLAKSGNDEQFF. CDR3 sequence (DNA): TGTGCCAGCATTCCGGGACTAGCGAAAAGCGGGAACGATGAGCAGTTCTTC.

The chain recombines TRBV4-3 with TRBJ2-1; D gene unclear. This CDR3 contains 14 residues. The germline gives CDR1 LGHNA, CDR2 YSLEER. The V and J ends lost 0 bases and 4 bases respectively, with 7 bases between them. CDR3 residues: CASSQELEYNEQFF. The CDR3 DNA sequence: TGCGCCAGCAGCCAAGAGCTAGAATACAATGAGCAGTTCTTC.

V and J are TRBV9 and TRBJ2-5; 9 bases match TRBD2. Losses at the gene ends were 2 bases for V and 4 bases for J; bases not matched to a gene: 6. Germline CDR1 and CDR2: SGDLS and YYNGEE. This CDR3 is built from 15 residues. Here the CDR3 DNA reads TGTGCCAGCAGCGTTTCTAGCGGGGTTGGAGAGACCCAGTACTTC. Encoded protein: CASSVSSGVGETQYF.

The CDR3 sequence is CASSPGTGSYEQYF. For the CDR3, the DNA is TGTGCCAGCTCACCCGGAACGGGGTCCTACGAGCAGTACTTC. This chain joins TRBV18 and TRBJ2-7, with D tentatively TRBD2 (5 bases). Germline V lookup: CDR1 KGHSH, CDR2 LQKENI. V was clipped by 3 bases and J by 1 base, with 10 bases between them. This CDR3 has 14 residues.

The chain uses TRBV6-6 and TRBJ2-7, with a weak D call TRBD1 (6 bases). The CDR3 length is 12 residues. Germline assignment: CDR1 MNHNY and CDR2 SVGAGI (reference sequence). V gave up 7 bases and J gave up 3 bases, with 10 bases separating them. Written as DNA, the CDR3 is TGTGCCAGCAAAGACAGGAACTACGAGCAGTACTTC. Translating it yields CASKDRNYEQYF.

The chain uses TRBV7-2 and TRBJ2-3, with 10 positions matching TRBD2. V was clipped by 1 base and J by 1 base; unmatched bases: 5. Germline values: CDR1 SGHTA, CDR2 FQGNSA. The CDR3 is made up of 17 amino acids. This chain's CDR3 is CASSLGRGTSGTDTQYF. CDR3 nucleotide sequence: TGTGCCAGCAGCTTAGGCCGCGGGACTAGCGGCACAGATACGCAGTATTTT.

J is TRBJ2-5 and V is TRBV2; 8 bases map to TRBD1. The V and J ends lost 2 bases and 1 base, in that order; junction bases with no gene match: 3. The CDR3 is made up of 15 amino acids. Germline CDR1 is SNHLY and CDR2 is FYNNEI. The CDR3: CASSEFRGPQETQYF. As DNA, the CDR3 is TGTGCCAGCAGTGAATTCAGGGGGCCCCAAGAGACCCAGTACTTC.

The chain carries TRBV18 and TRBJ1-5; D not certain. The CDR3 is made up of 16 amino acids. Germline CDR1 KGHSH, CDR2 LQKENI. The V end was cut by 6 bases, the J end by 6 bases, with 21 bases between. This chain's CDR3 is CASSRSSGQAGQPQHF. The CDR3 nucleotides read TGTGCCAGCTCTCGGTCTTCGGGTCAAGCGGGTCAGCCCCAGCATTTT. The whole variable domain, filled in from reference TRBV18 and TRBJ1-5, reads NAGVMQNPRHLVRRRGQEARLRCSPMKGHSHVYWYRQLPEEGLKFMVYLQKENIIDESGMPKERFSAEFPKEGPSILRIQQVVRGDSAAYFCASSRSSGQAGQPQHFGDGTRLSIL.

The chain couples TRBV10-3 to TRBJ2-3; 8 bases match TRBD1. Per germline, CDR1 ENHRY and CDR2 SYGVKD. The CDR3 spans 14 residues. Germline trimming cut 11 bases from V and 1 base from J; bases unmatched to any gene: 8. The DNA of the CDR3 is TGTGCCGGAGCACGGGGACAGGGCACAGATACGCAGTATTTT. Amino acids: CAGARGQGTDTQYF.

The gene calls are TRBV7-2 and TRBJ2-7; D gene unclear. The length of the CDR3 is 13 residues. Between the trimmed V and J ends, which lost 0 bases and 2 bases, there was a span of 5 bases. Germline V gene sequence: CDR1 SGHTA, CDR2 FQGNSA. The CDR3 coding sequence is TGTGCCAGCAGCTTAGCAACCCCCTACGAGCAGTACTTC. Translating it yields CASSLATPYEQYF.

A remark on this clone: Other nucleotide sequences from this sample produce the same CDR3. In DNA form, the CDR3 reads TGCGCCAGCAGCTTGGGCACCTCTGGAAACACCATATATTTT. Its translation: CASSLGTSGNTIYF. V is TRBV5-1 and J is TRBJ1-3, with D unclear. Germline assignment: CDR1 SGHRS and CDR2 YFSETQ. Trimming cost V 0 bases and J 0 bases, with 4 bases left between them. This CDR3 contains 14 residues.

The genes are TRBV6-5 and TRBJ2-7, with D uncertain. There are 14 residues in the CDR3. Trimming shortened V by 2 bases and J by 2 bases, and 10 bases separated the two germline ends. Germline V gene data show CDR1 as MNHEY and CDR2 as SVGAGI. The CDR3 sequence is CASSYSGDTYEQYF. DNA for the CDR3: TGTGCCAGCAGTTACAGTGGGGATACCTACGAGCAGTACTTC.

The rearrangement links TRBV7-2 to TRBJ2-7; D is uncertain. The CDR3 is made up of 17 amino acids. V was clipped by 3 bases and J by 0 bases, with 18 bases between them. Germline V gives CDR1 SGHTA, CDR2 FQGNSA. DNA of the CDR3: TGTGCCAGCAGCTTCAATTCCCTTCGGACGAGCTCCTACGAGCAGTACTTC. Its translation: CASSFNSLRTSSYEQYF.

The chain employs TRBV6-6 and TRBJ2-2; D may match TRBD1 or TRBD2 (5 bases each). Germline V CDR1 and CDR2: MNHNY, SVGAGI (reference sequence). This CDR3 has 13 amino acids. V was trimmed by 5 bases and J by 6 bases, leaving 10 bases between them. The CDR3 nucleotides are TGTGCCAGCAGTCGAGGGGTCTCCGGGGAGCTGTTTTTT. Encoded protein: CASSRGVSGELFF.